Listed below are T cell receptor beta chains from one sample, sequenced in a study of blood T cell repertoires in COVID-19. Measured with immunoSEQ multiplex PCR; TCRdb has only the in-frame clones, and not every one. The sample records around 76,000 clones, around nine tenths being singletons. Sequencing used peripheral blood. The receptor source for this set is a man in his sixties with acute or convalescent COVID-19. Each CDR3 is given with its conserved first and last residue. A D gene is named only where the DNA matches it firmly. Size is stated for part of the rows, as once, few or many counts, or as a class when the clone is expanded.

V gene	D gene	clone size	J gene	CDR3 DNA	CDR3 protein
TRBV5-8	-	-	TRBJ2-7	TGTGCCAGCAGCTTGGACACATACGAGCAGTACTTC	CASSLDTYEQYF
TRBV5-8	TRBD2	few	TRBJ2-3	TGTGCCAGCCCTACCCCACCCGGGACTAGCGGGAGGGATACGCAGTATTTT	CASPTPPGTSGRDTQYF
TRBV19	TRBD1	-	TRBJ1-1	TGTGCCAGTAGTAAGGGGGCTACTGAAGCTTTCTTT	CASSKGATEAFF
TRBV5-1	-	-	TRBJ2-7	TGCGCCAGCAGCTTGGCCGGACTCCCCTCCTACGAGCAGTACTTC	CASSLAGLPSYEQYF
TRBV3-1/TRBV3-2	TRBD1	-	TRBJ1-1	TGTGCCAGCAGCCAAGATCCGGGACAGGTGTACACTGAAGCTTTCTTT	CASSQDPGQVYTEAFF
TRBV18	TRBD1	-	TRBJ2-5	TGTGCCAGCTCACCGACAGGGGGTGTTGGAGAGACCCAGTACTTC	CASSPTGGVGETQYF
TRBV21-1	-	-	TRBJ2-7	TGTGCCAGCAGCAAGGGACTAGCGGGGGGATCGAGCTCCTACGAGCAGTACTTC	CASSKGLAGGSSSYEQYF
TRBV7-3	-	-	TRBJ2-1	TGTGCCAGCAGTCCTGTAAACAGGGGAGGTGAGCAGTTCTTC	CASSPVNRGGEQFF
TRBV11-3	TRBD1	-	TRBJ2-5	TGTGCCAGCGGTCCAGGACAGGGAGGGACCCAGTACTTC	CASGPGQGGTQYF
TRBV5-6	TRBD1	-	TRBJ1-1	TGTGCCAGCAGCTCAAAGACAGGGGTGGACACTGAAGCTTTCTTT	CASSSKTGVDTEAFF
TRBV7-9	-	-	TRBJ2-1	TGTGCCAGCAGCCACCTATCACAGGGTTGGGAGCAGTTCTTC	CASSHLSQGWEQFF
TRBV19	TRBD1	-	TRBJ1-1	TGTGCCACTTCACAGGGGGCTTGGACTGAAGCTTTCTTT	CATSQGAWTEAFF
TRBV5-1	-	-	TRBJ1-4	TGCGCCAGCAGCCCACGGGCCTCAGGGGCTAATGAAAAACTGTTTTTT	CASSPRASGANEKLFF
TRBV10-3	-	-	TRBJ2-5	TGTGCCATCTCGAGACAGAGCAGTGAGACCCAGTACTTC	CAISRQSSETQYF
TRBV7-6	TRBD2	-	TRBJ2-2	TGTGCCAGCAGAGCGGGAGTCGGAGGGGAGCTGTTTTTT	CASRAGVGGELFF
TRBV18	-	-	TRBJ1-3	TGTGCCAGCTCACCCCCCCGAGGGAGATCTGGAAACACCATATATTTT	CASSPPRGRSGNTIYF
TRBV29-1	-	few	TRBJ1-2	TGCAGCGTTCGTGACACCTATGGCTACACCTTC	CSVRDTYGYTF
TRBV5-8	TRBD2	once	TRBJ2-7	TGTGCCAGCAGCCCGACTAGCGGGAGAGCCTACGAGCAGTACTTC	CASSPTSGRAYEQYF
TRBV3-1/TRBV3-2	-	few	TRBJ1-2	TGTGCCAGCAGCCTCGGGGGTAGGGGTAACTATGGCTACACCTTC	CASSLGGRGNYGYTF
TRBV24-1	-	-	TRBJ1-1	TGTGCCACCAGTGATAAGCGGGGTCTCATGAACACTGAAGCTTTCTTT	CATSDKRGLMNTEAFF
TRBV5-1	TRBD2	-	TRBJ2-3	TGCGCCAGCAGACCTCGAACTAGCGGGTCTTTCACAGATACGCAGTATTTT	CASRPRTSGSFTDTQYF
TRBV13	TRBD2	once	TRBJ2-7	TGTGCCAGCAGTTTCACTAGCGGGAAATCCTACGAGCAGTACTTC	CASSFTSGKSYEQYF
TRBV3-1/TRBV3-2	TRBD2	-	TRBJ2-2	TGTGCCAGCAGCCACATAAGACTAGCTCAGTCCGGGGAGCTGTTTTTT	CASSHIRLAQSGELFF
TRBV27	TRBD2	-	TRBJ2-3	TGTGCCAGCAGTGCCCGACTAGCGGGGGTGACAGATACGCAGTATTTT	CASSARLAGVTDTQYF
TRBV7-8	-	-	TRBJ2-5	TGTGCCAGCAGCCGATTAGAGTACCAAGAGACCCAGTACTTC	CASSRLEYQETQYF
TRBV5-6	-	-	TRBJ2-3	TGTGCCAGCAGCTTGGGTTGGAGGGGAGATACGCAGTATTTT	CASSLGWRGDTQYF
TRBV11-3	-	-	TRBJ2-7	TGTGCCAGCAGCTTAGGAGGAGGGGGCCCTTACGAGCAGTACTTC	CASSLGGGGPYEQYF
TRBV28	TRBD2	-	TRBJ2-3	TGTGCCAGCAGTCTAGCGGGTGGCACAGATACGCAGTATTTT	CASSLAGGTDTQYF